The subject of this entry is one TCR beta chain. Its cognate antigen is unknown. Generated by immunoSEQ multiplex PCR, the TCRdb table keeps only in-frame clones and is missing some. The sample records 50,000 to 55,000 clones, approximately 75% being singletons. The CDR3 has 16 residues. Between the trimmed V and J ends, which lost 1 base and 3 bases, there was a span of 12 bases. Germline lookup yields CDR1 MGHRA and CDR2 YSYEKL. This entry is derived from a study of OX40 agonist ivuxolimab in advanced cancers. Study-wide context: Dose-escalation patients were diagnosed with hepatocellular carcinoma, melanoma, renal cell cancer or head and neck cancer. Study-wide findings and caveats: At doses 0.1 to 3.0 mg/kg, CD4+ and CD8+ clones expanded. In general, CD8+ T cells held more expanded clones than CD4+ did, on average.

The material sequenced was CD4+ or CD8+ T cells sorted from blood, taken in a trial of the OX40 agonist ivuxolimab. The TCR comes from an adult with an advanced solid tumor such as melanoma, head and neck, liver or kidney cancer. This chain joins TRBV4-1 and TRBJ2-2; D is unclear. The CDR3 nucleotides read TGCGCCAGCAGCCAAGCAAGGTTGTGGGACACCGGGGAGCTGTTTTTT. This codes for CASSQARLWDTGELFF.